This TCR beta chain was observed in a study of PD-L1 blockade in urothelial cancer. Sequencing used immunoSEQ multiplex PCR; TCRdb keeps in-frame clones, though not all of them. The sample includes more than 95,000 clones, roughly 86% of them seen just once. Sample time point: peripheral blood 6 weeks after treatment start. Each patient supplied 1 to 8 pretreatment and on-treatment samples. The ends lost 5 bases at V and 2 bases at J; junction bases unmatched: 2. Germline assignment: CDR1 MNHEY and CDR2 SVGAGI. The CDR3 is 13 residues long. V gene TRBV6-5 combines with J gene TRBJ2-7; 8 bases fit TRBD1. This receptor was identified in a middle-aged man with urothelial cancer. The sample consisted of PBMCs, taken around atezolizumab (anti-PD-L1) treatment. CDR3 in amino acids: CASSTRGPYEQYF. CDR3 coding DNA: TGTGCCAGCAGTACCAGGGGGCCCTACGAGCAGTACTTC.